This T cell receptor (beta chain) was captured by sequencing in a study of blood T cell repertoires in COVID-19 (dated by TCRdb to 2020 to 2021). Describing the broader study: The collaborator samples originated in the United States, Italy and Spain and spanned the acute and convalescent phases of COVID-19. The material from the prospective study consisted of cDNA or gDNA derived from T cells, B-cell-depleted T cells, or PBMCs. Deeply sampled blood TCRbeta repertoires from subjects exposed to, actively infected with, or recovered from COVID-19 were included in the dataset. The repertoires were released in a freely available public database meant as a resource for research on the immune response to SARS-CoV-2. The samples were drawn from two sources: the first 160 participants of the ongoing ImmuneRACE study, and over 950 subjects contributed by 6 global collaborators. Sample metadata almost always included a de-identified subject ID, COVID-19 status, age in years and sex. Where available, HLA class I and class II types were obtained from metadata supplied by the sample provider rather than from assay-based typing. Results and caveats for the whole study, not just this receptor: The quantity of clinical and demographic metadata differed by source and by participant and was supplied without curation.

TCRbeta CDR3 regions were amplified from genomic DNA using the immunoSEQ Assay, a bias-controlled multiplex PCR. For the original study's pipeline: The number of nucleated cells in each sample was estimated by amplification of reference gene primers within the assay. To quantify the absolute abundance of each unique TCRbeta CDR3 rearrangement, sequence reads were collapsed and filtered. For each sample, productive Simpson clonality was calculated as the square root of Simpson's diversity index across productive rearrangements. TCRdb provides this immuneACCESS table in a form limited to in-frame rearrangements. Some clones are lacking; in checked studies, under half of them reflect an unresolved V gene, and why the rest are absent is not known. Clone size and V and J calls were adopted from that table, with D and trimming inferred from the DNA. Counted in this sample were under 300,000 clones; about 80% of them appeared once. Over 12% of the sample is in the top ten clones.

Points on this clone: The clone's antigen remains unknown. Within one base of it there is no much larger clone, and no base qualities were kept.

Participants in the prospective study were enrolled through a virtual design, were aged about 18 to 100 years, and lived in roughly 24 United States geographic areas. In the prospective study, cohorts were assigned on the basis of participant-reported clinical history obtained from a screening survey and a study questionnaire. For ImmuneRACE Cohort 3, a participant was defined as recovered based on two consecutive negative NP/OP PCR tests, clearance by a healthcare professional, or resolution of symptoms. In the prospective study, whole blood, serum and a nasopharyngeal or oropharyngeal swab were collected from each participant by mobile phlebotomists. Prospective study participants could optionally give additional blood draws and questionnaires over an approximately two-month period. Prospective study blood samples were shipped either frozen or at room temperature before DNA extraction. Including the terminal cysteine and phenylalanine, the CDR3 comprises 12 residues. Only the CDR3 region is kept as DNA, spanning 36 bases read in frame from base 1. V is cut by 5 bases and J by 8 bases, and the space between the germline ends is 10 bases.

This receptor was obtained from a man aged 40-49 years who had recovered from COVID-19. This receptor chain uses TRBV12-3 or TRBV12-4 and TRBJ2-1, with a weak D call of TRBD1 (5 bases match). The material sequenced was PBMCs or T cells enriched from blood (not recorded which). Here is the DNA: TGTGCCAGCAGTCTCCAGGGCTATGAGCAGTTCTTC. Its translation is CASSLQGYEQFF.